The TCR beta chain under discussion was sequenced for a study of cytomegalovirus exposure and HLA in healthy donors. At the level of the study: As an earlier analysis found, roughly 170 million T cells yielded fewer than 130 million unique TCR beta sequences. Study-level findings and limits: On later analysis, the bulk of CMV-associated TCR beta chains appeared to be HLA-restricted.

The CDR3 runs to 17 residues. J gave up 6 bases and V 2 bases, and 11 bases lay outside the gene matches. Germline CDR1 and CDR2: SGHVS and FQNEAQ. A multiplex PCR was run with 60 Vbeta primers and 13 Jbeta primers. Profiled with immunoSEQ multiplex PCR; TCRdb holds only in-frame clones, not every one. Of about 160,000 clones listed, about 83% were seen once; the top ten hold about 0.9%. To note about this clone: The antigen is undetermined.

The TCR comes from a woman aged 25-40 years in good health and CMV-seronegative. The J gene is TRBJ1-5, the V gene TRBV7-8; TRBD1 agrees at 9 bases. Material for sequencing was PBMCs. The CDR3 reads CASSLPPLDRGSQPQHF. The CDR3 region has the DNA TGTGCCAGCAGCTTACCCCCTTTGGACAGGGGTAGTCAGCCCCAGCATTTT.